This paragraph covers one T cell receptor (beta chain) sequence. Its antigen is not yet known. No DNA is shown, since the ends of the CDR3 on it are uncertain; the CDR3 is the one TCRdb lists. This sample was included in a study of blood T cell repertoires in COVID-19 (dated by TCRdb to the early 2020s). In terms of the full investigation: The collaborator samples originated in the United States, Italy and Spain and spanned the acute and convalescent phases of COVID-19. Samples were obtained from the ongoing ImmuneRACE study (first 160 participants) and from about 1,300 subjects provided by 6 global collaborators. A de-identified subject ID, COVID-19 status, age in years and sex were almost always included in the sample metadata. Where HLA class I and class II types were available, the types were taken from metadata supplied by the sample provider, not from assay-based typing. The repertoires were made available in a free public database intended to serve as a resource for research on the immune response to SARS-CoV-2. The dataset comprised deeply sampled blood TCRbeta repertoires from subjects exposed to, actively infected with, or recovered from COVID-19. The prospective study material was composed of cDNA or gDNA derived from T cells, B-cell-depleted T cells, or PBMCs. The study at large found these results: The amount of clinical and demographic metadata varied by source and participant and was provided uncurated.

TCRbeta CDR3 regions were amplified from genomic DNA by means of the immunoSEQ Assay, a bias-controlled multiplex PCR. Concerning the study's data processing: Within the assay, amplification of reference gene primers was used to estimate how many nucleated cells each sample contained. Sequence reads were collapsed and filtered to measure the absolute abundance of every unique TCRbeta CDR3 rearrangement. Productive Simpson clonality was computed per sample as the square root of Simpson's diversity index over productive rearrangements. The table was pulled from immuneACCESS by TCRdb, which kept in-frame rearrangements only. Such tables lose some clones; where checked, under half of the loss comes from unresolved V genes, and the rest has no known cause. That table gives V, J and clone size, and the DNA gave D and trimming. This sample lists about 70,000 clones; about 80% were detected once. The ten largest clones add up to 6.5% to 7.5% of the sample.

The CDR3 contains 12 residues, cysteine and phenylalanine counted. Looking up the germline V gene (reference sequence) yields CDR1 SEHNR and CDR2 FQNEAQ. At one collaborating source in Seattle, patients were enrolled during active infection and were followed longitudinally through the course of disease. Collaborating institutions collected whole blood in K2EDTA tubes following their own protocols. For TCRbeta analysis, collaborators shipped samples in one of three forms: frozen whole blood, isolated PBMCs, or DNA extracted from either of those sample types. Input material: peripheral blood. This sequence was found in a young man with COVID-19, enrolled during active disease. The chain was built from TRBV7-9 and TRBJ2-1; no check of the table's D call, TRBD1, against the DNA was made. The CDR3 protein sequence reads: CASSLVGEGAFF.